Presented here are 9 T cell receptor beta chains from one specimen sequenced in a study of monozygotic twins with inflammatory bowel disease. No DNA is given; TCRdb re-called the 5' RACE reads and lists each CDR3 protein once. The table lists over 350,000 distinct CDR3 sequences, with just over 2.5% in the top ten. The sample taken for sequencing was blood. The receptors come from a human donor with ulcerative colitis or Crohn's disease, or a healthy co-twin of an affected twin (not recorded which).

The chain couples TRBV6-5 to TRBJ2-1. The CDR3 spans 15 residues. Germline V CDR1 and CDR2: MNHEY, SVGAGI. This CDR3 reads CASSYRESSYNEQFF.

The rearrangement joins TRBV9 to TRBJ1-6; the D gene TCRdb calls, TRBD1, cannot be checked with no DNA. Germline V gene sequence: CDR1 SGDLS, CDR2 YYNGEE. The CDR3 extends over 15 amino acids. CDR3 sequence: CASSGQVKMGSPLHF.

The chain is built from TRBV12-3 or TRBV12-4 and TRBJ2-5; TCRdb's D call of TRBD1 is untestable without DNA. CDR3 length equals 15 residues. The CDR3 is CASGRQGGPEGTQYF.

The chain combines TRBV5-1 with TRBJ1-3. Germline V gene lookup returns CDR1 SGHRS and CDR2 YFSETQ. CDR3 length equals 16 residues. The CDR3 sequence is CASSLAVTGSGNTTYF.

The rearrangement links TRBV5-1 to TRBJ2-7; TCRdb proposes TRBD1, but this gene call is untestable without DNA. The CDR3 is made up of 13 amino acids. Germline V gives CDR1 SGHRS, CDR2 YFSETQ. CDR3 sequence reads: CASAQPPVYEQYF. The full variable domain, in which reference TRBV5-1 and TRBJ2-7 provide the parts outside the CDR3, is KAGVTQTPRYLIKTRGQQVTLSCSPISGHRSVSWYQQTPGQGLQFLFEYFSETQRNKGNFPGRFSGRQFSNSRSEMNVSTLELGDSALYLCASAQPPVYEQYFGPGTRLTVT.

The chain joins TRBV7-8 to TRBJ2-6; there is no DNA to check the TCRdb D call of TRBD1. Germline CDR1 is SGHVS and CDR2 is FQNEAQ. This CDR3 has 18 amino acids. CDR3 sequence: CASSPGQGRSSGANVLTF.

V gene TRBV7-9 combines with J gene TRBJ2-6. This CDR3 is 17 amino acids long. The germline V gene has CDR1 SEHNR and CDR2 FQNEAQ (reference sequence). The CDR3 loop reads CASSFNPSSSGANVLTF.

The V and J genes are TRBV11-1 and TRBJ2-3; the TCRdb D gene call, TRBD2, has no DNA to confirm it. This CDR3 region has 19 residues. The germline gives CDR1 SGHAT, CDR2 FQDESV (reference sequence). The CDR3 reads CASSGGLAGDLLSTDTQYF.

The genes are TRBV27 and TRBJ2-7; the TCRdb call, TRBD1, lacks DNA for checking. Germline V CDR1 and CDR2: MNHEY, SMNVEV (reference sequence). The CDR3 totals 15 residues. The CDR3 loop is CASSLSAPSSYEQYF.